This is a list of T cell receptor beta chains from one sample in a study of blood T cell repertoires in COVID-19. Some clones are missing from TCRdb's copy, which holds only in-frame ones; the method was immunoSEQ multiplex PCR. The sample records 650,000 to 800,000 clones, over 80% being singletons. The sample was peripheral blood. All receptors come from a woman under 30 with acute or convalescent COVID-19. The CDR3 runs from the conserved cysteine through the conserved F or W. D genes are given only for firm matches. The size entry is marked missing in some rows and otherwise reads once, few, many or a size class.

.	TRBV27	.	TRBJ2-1	CASRSGAWPNEQFF	TGTGCCAGCAGGTCAGGGGCCTGGCCCAATGAGCAGTTCTTC
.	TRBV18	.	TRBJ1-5	CASSLQNYQPQHF	TGTGCCAGCTCACTCCAAAACTATCAGCCCCAGCATTTT
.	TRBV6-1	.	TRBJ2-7	CASSDHIVGRHYEQYF	TGTGCCAGCAGTGACCATATAGTTGGGCGCCACTACGAGCAGTACTTC
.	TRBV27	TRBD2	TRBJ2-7	CASSRGSGASSYEQYF	TGTGCCAGCAGTCGAGGTAGCGGGGCCAGCTCCTACGAGCAGTACTTC
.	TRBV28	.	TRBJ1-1	CASSLRQRMNTEAFF	TGTGCCAGCAGTCTTAGACAACGGATGAACACTGAAGCTTTCTTT
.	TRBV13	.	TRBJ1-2	CASSPTRDWLAGTF	TGTGCCAGCAGCCCAACCCGGGACTGGCTTGCGGGTACCTTC
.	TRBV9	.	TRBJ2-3	CASSPSGTGLDTQYF	TGTGCCAGCAGCCCCAGCGGTACGGGCTTGGATACGCAGTATTTT
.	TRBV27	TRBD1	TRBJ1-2	CASSLRLDGTGGRGYGYTF	TGTGCCAGCAGTCTTCGCTTGGACGGTACAGGGGGAAGGGGCTATGGCTACACCTTC
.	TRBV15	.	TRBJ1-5	CATSRDRLGDFYSNQPQHF	TGTGCCACCAGCAGAGATCGCTTGGGTGACTTCTATAGCAATCAGCCCCAGCATTTT
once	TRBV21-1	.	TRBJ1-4	CASSKALDSPNEKLFF	TGTGCCAGCAGCAAAGCTTTAGACAGTCCTAATGAAAAACTGTTTTTT
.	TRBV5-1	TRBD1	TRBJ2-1	CASSSEERQGRYSDNEQFF	TGCGCCAGCAGCTCCGAAGAAAGACAGGGTAGGTATTCGGACAATGAGCAGTTCTTC
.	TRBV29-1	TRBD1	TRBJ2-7	CSVEKRPGQGTSYEQYF	TGCAGCGTTGAAAAGCGCCCGGGACAGGGGACATCCTACGAGCAGTACTTC
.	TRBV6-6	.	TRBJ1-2	CASSYRLADGYTF	TGTGCCAGCAGTTACCGGCTGGCGGATGGCTACACCTTC
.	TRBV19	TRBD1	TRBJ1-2	CASSKLLQGAIGYTF	TGTGCCAGTAGTAAGCTACTACAGGGGGCGATTGGCTACACCTTC
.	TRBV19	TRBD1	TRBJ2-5	CASSMGQGAVETQYF	TGTGCCAGTAGTATGGGGCAGGGGGCAGTTGAGACCCAGTACTTC
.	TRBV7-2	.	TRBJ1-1	CASSLVVGGEAFF	TGTGCCAGCAGCTTAGTGGTGGGGGGTGAAGCTTTCTTT
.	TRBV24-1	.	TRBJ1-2	CATSRGAFGYTF	TGTGCCACCTCACGGGGTGCTTTTGGCTACACCTTC
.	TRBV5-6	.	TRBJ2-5	CASSSHYQETQYF	TGTGCCAGCAGCTCCCACTACCAAGAGACCCAGTACTTC
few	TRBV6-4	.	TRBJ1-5	CASSTVILSNQPQHF	TGTGCCAGCAGTACAGTGATATTAAGCAATCAGCCCCAGCATTTT
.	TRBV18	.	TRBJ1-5	CASSPANDIYSNQPQHF	TGTGCCAGCTCACCGGCGAACGACATCTATAGCAATCAGCCCCAGCATTTT
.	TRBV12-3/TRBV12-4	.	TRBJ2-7	CASSSGLDYEQYF	TGTGCCAGCAGTTCCGGACTCGACTACGAGCAGTACTTC
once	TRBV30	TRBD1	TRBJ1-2	CAYLGEYSRTGGNGYTF	TGTGCCTACCTTGGAGAGTATAGTAGGACAGGGGGCAATGGCTACACCTTC
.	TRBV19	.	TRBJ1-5	CASSIPGTTGIFVQPQHF	TGTGCCAGTAGTATCCCCGGCACTACCGGGATTTTTGTTCAGCCCCAGCATTTT
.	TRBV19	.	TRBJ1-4	CASSIARNNEKLFF	TGTGCCAGTAGTATAGCCAGGAATAATGAAAAACTGTTTTTT
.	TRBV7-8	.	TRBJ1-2	CASSLPVRGTGGYTF	TGTGCCAGCAGCCTCCCCGTTAGGGGGACGGGCGGCTACACCTTC
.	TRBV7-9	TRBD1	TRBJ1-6	CASSLQGDYNSPLHF	TGTGCCAGCAGCTTACAGGGGGATTATAATTCACCCCTCCACTTT
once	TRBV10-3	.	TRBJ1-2	CAISARDGYTF	TGTGCCATCAGTGCCAGGGATGGCTACACCTTC
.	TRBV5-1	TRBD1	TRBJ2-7	CASSDRDRGDEQYF	TGCGCCAGCAGCGACCGGGACAGGGGGGACGAGCAGTACTTC
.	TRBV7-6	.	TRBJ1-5	CASSSDAGMGQPQHF	TGTGCCAGCAGCTCTGATGCCGGTATGGGCCAGCCCCAGCATTTT
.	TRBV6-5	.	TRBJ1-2	CASSSVDGYTF	TGTGCCAGCAGTTCAGTTGATGGCTACACCTTC
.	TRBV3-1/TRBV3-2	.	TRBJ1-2	CASSQEGGIGYTF	TGTGCCAGCAGCCAAGAGGGGGGTATTGGCTACACCTTC
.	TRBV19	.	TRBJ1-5	CASSIDQVRPQHF	TGTGCCAGTAGTATTGATCAGGTCCGCCCCCAGCATTTT
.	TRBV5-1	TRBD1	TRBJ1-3	CASSLDNRGAGNTIYF	TGCGCCAGCAGCTTGGACAACAGGGGAGCTGGAAACACCATATATTTT
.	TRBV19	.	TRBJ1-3	CASTQFRGRPGNTIYF	TGTGCCAGTACCCAATTCCGGGGAAGACCTGGAAACACCATATATTTT
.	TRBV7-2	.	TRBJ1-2	CASSLPGTGYTF	TGTGCCAGCAGCTTACCAGGGACAGGCTACACCTTC
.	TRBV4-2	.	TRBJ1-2	CASSQDLIGAAMRYGYTF	TGTGCCAGCAGCCAAGATTTAATTGGGGCCGCGATGAGGTATGGCTACACCTTC
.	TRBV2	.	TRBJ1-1	CATLRGKLTEAFF	TGTGCCACATTGCGGGGGAAACTGACTGAAGCTTTCTTT
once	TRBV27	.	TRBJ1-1	CASSLGQNTEAFF	TGTGCCAGCAGTTTGGGACAGAACACTGAAGCTTTCTTT
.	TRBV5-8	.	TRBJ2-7	CASSSYEQYF	TGTGCCAGCAGCTCATACGAGCAGTACTTC
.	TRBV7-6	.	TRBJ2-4	CASTPTRDIYWNIQYF	TGTGCCAGCACCCCTACCCGGGACATATATTGGAACATTCAGTACTTC
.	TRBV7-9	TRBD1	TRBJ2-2	CASSSTLGTGNGELFF	TGTGCCAGCAGCTCGACCCTGGGGACAGGGAACGGGGAGCTGTTTTTT
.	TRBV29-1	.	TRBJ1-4	CSVGAFNEKLFF	TGCAGCGTTGGGGCATTTAATGAAAAACTGTTTTTT
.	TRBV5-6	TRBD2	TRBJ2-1	CASSFPSGGPNEQFF	TGTGCCAGCAGCTTTCCTAGCGGGGGCCCCAATGAGCAGTTCTTC
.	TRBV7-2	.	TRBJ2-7	CASSLSGFLYEQYF	TGTGCCAGCAGCTTATCCGGGTTTCTCTACGAGCAGTACTTC